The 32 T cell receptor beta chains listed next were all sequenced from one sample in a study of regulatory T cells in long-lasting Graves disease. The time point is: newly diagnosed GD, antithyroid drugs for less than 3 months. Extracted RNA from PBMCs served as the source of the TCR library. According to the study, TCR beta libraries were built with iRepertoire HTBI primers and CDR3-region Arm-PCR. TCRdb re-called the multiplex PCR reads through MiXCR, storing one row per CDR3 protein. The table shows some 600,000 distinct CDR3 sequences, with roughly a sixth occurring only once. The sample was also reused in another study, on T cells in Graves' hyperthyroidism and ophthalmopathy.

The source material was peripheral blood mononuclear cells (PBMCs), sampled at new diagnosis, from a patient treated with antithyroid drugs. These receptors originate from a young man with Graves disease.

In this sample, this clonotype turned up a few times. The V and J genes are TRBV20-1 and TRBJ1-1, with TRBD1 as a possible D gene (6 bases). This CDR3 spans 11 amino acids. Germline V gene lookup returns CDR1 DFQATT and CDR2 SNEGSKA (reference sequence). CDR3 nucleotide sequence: TGCAGCGGACAGTTGAACACTGAAGCTTTCTTT. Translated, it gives CSGQLNTEAFF.

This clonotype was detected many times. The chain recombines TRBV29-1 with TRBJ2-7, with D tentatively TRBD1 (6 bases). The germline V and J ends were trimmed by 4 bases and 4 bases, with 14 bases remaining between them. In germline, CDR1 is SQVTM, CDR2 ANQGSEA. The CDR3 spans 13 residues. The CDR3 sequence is CSVALRGNYEQYF. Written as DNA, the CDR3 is TGCAGCGTTGCTCTTAGGGGGAATTACGAGCAGTACTTC.

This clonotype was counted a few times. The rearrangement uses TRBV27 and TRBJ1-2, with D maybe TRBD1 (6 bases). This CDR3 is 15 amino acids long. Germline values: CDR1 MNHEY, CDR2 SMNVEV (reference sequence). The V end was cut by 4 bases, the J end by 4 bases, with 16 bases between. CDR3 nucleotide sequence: TGTGCCAGCAGTTCACTTCCCGGGACATCCTATGGCTACACCTTC. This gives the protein CASSSLPGTSYGYTF.

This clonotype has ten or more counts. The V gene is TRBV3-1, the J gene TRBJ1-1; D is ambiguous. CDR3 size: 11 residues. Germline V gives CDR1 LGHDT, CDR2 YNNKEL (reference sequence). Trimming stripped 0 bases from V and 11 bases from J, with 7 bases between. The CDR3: CASSQDGGAFF. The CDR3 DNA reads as TGTGCCAGCAGCCAAGATGGCGGGGCTTTCTTT.

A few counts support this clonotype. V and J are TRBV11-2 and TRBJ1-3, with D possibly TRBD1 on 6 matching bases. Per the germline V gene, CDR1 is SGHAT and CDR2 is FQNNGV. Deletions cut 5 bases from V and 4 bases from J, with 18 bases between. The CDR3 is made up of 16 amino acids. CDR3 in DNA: TGTGCCAGCAGCAGATGGGGGCCAACATCCGGAAACACCATATATTTT. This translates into CASSRWGPTSGNTIYF.

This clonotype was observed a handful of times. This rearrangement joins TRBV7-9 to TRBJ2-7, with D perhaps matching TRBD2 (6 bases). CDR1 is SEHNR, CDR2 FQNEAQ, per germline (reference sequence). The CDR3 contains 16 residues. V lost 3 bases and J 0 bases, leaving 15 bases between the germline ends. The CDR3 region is CASSFPGEGRSYEQYF. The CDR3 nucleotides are TGTGCCAGCAGCTTCCCGGGGGAAGGGCGCTCCTACGAGCAGTACTTC.

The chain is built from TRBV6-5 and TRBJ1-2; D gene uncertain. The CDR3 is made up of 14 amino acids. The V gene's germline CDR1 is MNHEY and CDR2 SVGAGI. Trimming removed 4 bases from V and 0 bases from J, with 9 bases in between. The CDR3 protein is CASSSSETNYGYTF. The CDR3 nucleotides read TGTGCCAGCAGTTCGTCGGAGACTAACTATGGCTACACCTTC.

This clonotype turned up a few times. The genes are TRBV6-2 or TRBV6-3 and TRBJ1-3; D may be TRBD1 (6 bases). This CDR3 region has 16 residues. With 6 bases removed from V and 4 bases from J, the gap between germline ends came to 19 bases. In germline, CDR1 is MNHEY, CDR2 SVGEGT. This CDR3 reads CASRLDTGISGNTIYF. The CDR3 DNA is TGTGCCAGCAGACTCGACACAGGGATTAGCGGAAACACCATATATTTT.

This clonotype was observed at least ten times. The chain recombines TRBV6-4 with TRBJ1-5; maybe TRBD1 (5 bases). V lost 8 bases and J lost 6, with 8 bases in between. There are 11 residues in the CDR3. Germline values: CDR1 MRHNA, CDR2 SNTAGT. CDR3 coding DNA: TGTGCCAGCGGGGGTGTTCAGCCCCAGCATTTT. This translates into CASGGVQPQHF.

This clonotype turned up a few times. The CDR3 region is CASSQFTGGVQHF. Here the CDR3 DNA reads TGTGCCAGCAGCCAATTCACAGGGGGGGTCCAGCATTTT. V usage is TRBV14 and J usage is TRBJ1-5, with 8 bases aligning to TRBD1. The V gene end was trimmed by 2 bases and the J gene end by 12 bases; junction bases not matched to a gene: 6. Per germline, CDR1 SGHDN and CDR2 FVKESK. The CDR3 runs 13 residues.

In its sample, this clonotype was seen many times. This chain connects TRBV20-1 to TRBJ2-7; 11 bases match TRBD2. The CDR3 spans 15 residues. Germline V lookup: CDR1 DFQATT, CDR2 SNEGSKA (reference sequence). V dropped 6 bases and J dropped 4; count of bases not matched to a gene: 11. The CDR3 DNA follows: TGCAGTGCCCGCGGGACTAGCGGTACTTGGTACGAGCAGTACTTC. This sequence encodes CSARGTSGTWYEQYF.

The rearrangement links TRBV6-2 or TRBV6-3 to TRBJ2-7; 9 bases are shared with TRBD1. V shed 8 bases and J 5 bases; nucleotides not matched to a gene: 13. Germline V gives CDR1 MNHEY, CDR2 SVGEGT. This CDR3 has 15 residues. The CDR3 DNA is TGTGCCAGCCGCGCTCTATGGGACAGGGCCCACGAGCAGTACTTC. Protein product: CASRALWDRAHEQYF.

The CDR3 DNA sequence: TGTGCCACCAGCAGGGATAAATCAACTAATGAAAAACTGTTTTTT. Protein product: CATSRDKSTNEKLFF. The rearrangement links TRBV15 to TRBJ1-4; D unclear. Between the trimmed V and J ends, which lost 3 bases and 0 bases, there was a span of 8 bases. The CDR3 sequence is 15 residues long. Germline V CDR1 and CDR2: LNHNV, YYDKDF (reference sequence).

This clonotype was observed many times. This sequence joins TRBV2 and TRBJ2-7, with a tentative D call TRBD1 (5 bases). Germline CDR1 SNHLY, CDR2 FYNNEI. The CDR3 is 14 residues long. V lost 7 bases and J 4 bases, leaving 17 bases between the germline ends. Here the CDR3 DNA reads TGTGCCAGCATCGGGCCGGGCAGGGCGTACGAGCAGTACTTC. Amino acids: CASIGPGRAYEQYF.

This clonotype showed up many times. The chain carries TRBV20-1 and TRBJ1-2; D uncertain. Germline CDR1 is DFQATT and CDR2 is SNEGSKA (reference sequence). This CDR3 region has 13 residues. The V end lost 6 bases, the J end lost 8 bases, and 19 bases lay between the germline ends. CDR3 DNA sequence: TGCAGTGCCGGAAGTATGCGGGCACAAGGCTACACCTTC. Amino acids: CSAGSMRAQGYTF.

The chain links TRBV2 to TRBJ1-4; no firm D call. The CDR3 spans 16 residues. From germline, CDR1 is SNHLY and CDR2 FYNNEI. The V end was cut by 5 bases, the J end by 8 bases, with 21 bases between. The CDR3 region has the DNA TGTGCCAGCAGTTTTTCGGTGGGTGAGGGTCGGGAAAAACTGTTTTTT. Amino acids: CASSFSVGEGREKLFF.

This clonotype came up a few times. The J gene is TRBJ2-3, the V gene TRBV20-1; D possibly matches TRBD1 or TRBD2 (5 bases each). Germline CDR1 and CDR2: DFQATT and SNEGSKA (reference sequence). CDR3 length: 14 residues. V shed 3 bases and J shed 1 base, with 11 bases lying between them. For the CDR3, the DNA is TGCAGTGCTAGGGTCGGGGCCGGCACAGATACGCAGTATTTT. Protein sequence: CSARVGAGTDTQYF.

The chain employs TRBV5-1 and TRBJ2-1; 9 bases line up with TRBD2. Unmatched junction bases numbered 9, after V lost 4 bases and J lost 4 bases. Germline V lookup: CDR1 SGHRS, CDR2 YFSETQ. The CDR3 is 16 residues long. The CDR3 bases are TGCGCCAGCAGCCGGGGATCTAGCGGGAAATACAATGAGCAGTTCTTC. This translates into CASSRGSSGKYNEQFF.

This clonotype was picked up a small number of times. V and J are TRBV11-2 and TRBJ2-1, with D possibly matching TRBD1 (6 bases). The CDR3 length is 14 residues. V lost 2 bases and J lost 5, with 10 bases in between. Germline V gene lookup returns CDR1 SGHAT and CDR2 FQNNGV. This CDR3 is CASSLYGTNNEQFF. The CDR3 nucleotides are TGTGCCAGCAGCTTATATGGGACAAACAATGAGCAGTTCTTC.

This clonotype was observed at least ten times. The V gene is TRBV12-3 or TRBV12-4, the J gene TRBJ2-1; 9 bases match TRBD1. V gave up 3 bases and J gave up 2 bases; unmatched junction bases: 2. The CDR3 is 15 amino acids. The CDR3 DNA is TGTGCCAGCAGTTTTAGGACAGGGGCCTACAATGAGCAGTTCTTC. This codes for CASSFRTGAYNEQFF.

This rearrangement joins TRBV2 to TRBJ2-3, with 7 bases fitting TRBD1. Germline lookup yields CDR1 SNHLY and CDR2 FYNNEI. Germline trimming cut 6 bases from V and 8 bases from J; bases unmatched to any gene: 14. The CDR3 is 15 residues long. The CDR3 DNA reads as TGTGCCAGCAGCAGGACAGGACCCTCCAGAGGTACGCAGTATTTT. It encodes CASSRTGPSRGTQYF.

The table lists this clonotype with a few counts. The CDR3 spells CASSLGQAEKLFF. The DNA of the CDR3 is TGCGCCAGCAGCCTAGGACAGGCTGAAAAACTGTTTTTT. This rearrangement joins TRBV5-1 to TRBJ1-4; 7 bases fit TRBD1. The CDR3 has 13 residues. CDR1 is SGHRS and CDR2 is YFSETQ in the germline V gene. With 4 bases clipped from V and 7 bases from J, the junction kept 4 bases outside the gene matches.

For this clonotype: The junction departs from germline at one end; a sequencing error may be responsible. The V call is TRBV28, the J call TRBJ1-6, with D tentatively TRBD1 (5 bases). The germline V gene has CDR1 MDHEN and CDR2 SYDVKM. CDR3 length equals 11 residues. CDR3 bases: TGTGCCAGCAGTTCATCCCAGGGCACTTTATTT. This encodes CASSSSQGTLF.

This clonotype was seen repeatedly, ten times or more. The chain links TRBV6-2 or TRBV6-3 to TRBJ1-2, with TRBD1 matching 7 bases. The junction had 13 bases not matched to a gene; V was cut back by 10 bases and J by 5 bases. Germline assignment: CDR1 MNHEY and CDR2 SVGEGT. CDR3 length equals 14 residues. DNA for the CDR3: TGTGCCATGCGCCCCGAAGGGGGCCTGTATGGCTACACCTTC. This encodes CAMRPEGGLYGYTF.

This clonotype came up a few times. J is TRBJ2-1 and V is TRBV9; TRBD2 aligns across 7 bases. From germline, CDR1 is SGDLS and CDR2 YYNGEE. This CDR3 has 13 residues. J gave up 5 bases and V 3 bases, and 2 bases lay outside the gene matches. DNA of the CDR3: TGTGCCAGCAGCGAGGGACTACACAATGAGCAGTTCTTC. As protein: CASSEGLHNEQFF.

The DNA of the CDR3 is TGTGCCAGCAGTTTAACGGACGGGTACGAGCAGTACTTC. Translated, it gives CASSLTDGYEQYF. The chain joins TRBV27 to TRBJ2-7, with no clear D. V was trimmed by 2 bases and J by 4 bases, leaving 9 bases between them. This CDR3 comprises 13 residues. Germline-derived CDR1 and CDR2 are MNHEY and SMNVEV (reference sequence).

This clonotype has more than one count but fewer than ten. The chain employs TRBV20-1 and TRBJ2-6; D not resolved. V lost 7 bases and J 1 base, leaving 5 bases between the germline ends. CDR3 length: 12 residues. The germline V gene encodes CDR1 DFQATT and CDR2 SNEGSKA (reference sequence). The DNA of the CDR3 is TGCAGTGTTTCGTCTGGGGCCAACGTCCTGACTTTC. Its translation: CSVSSGANVLTF.

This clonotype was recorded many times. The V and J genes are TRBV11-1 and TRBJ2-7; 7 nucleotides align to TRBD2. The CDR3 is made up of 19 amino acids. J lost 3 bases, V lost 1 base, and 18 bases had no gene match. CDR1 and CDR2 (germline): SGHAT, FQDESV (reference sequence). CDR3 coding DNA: TGTGCCAGCAGCTTAGTGGGGACTACCAATCCCTCATGGATCTACGAGCAGTACTTC. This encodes CASSLVGTTNPSWIYEQYF.

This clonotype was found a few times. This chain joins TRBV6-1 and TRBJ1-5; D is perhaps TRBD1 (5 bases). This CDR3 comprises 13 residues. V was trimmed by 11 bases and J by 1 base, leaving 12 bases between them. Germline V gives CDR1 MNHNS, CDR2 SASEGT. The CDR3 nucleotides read TGTGCCGGGACTGGTGGGAGCAATCAGCCCCAGCATTTT. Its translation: CAGTGGSNQPQHF.

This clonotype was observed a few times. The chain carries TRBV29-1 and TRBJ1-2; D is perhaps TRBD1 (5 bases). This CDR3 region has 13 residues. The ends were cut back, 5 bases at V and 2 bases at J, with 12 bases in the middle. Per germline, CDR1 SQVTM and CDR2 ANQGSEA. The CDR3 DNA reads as TGCAGCGTTTCAGGGCGCCCAAACTATGGCTACACCTTC. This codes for CSVSGRPNYGYTF.

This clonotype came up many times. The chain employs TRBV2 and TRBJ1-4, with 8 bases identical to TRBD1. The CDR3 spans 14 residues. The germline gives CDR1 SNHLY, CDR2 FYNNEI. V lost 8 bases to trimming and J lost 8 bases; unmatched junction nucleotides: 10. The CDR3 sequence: CASLSGTGGEKLFF. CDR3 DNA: TGTGCCAGCTTATCCGGGACAGGAGGGGAAAAACTGTTTTTT.

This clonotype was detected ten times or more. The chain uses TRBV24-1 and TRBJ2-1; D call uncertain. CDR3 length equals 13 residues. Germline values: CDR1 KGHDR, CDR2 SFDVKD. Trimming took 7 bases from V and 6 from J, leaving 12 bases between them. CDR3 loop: CATRSPGGNEQFF. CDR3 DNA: TGTGCCACCAGGTCTCCCGGCGGCAATGAGCAGTTCTTC.